The next 6 T cell receptor beta chains were all read from a single sample in a study of blood T cell repertoires in COVID-19. The method was immunoSEQ multiplex PCR; TCRdb's version includes in-frame clones alone and lacks a portion of them. The profile shows about 78,000 clones, around four fifths of them singletons. The specimen was peripheral blood. The source of these receptors is a human donor in a cohort sampled during active COVID-19.

The V call is TRBV29-1, the J call TRBJ1-2; 8 positions match TRBD1. V shed 6 bases and J 7 bases; nucleotides not matched to a gene: 7. Per germline, CDR1 SQVTM and CDR2 ANQGSEA. CDR3 size: 12 residues. The CDR3 is CSVSRGRGGYTF. CDR3 DNA sequence: TGCAGCGTGAGCAGGGGGCGCGGTGGCTACACCTTC. Full variable domain (outside the CDR3, taken from reference TRBV29-1 and TRBJ1-2): SAVISQKPSRDICQRGTSLTIQCQVDSQVTMMFWYRQQPGQSLTLIATANQGSEATYESGFVIDKFPISRPNLTFSTLTVSNMSPEDSSIYLCSVSRGRGGYTFGSGTRLTVV.

This clone was seen a handful of times. V gene TRBV5-1 combines with J gene TRBJ1-1, with D tentatively TRBD1 (5 bases). Germline CDR1 SGHRS, CDR2 YFSETQ. V was pared by 4 bases and J by 3 bases, with 7 bases between. The CDR3 runs 12 residues. In DNA form, the CDR3 reads TGCGCCAGCAGCGCAGGGTACACTGAAGCTTTCTTT. This translates into CASSAGYTEAFF.

CDR3 amino acids: CASSLQGYEQYF. In nucleotides, the CDR3 is TGTGCCAGCAGCCTTCAGGGGTACGAGCAGTACTTC. This chain links TRBV21-1 with TRBJ2-7; TRBD1, the table's D call, lacks a check against the DNA. TRBV21-1 is noted as a pseudogene. The CDR3 is 12 residues long.

In its sample, this clone was seen a few times. The chain combines TRBV6-1 with TRBJ2-1, with D possibly TRBD1 on 5 matching bases. CDR1 and CDR2 from the germline V gene are MNHNS and SASEGT. The CDR3 sequence is 14 residues long. Trimming shortened V by 1 base and J by 9 bases, and 13 bases separated the two germline ends. This CDR3 is CASSEGGDLGEQFF. The CDR3, as DNA: TGTGCCAGCAGTGAAGGGGGCGACTTGGGTGAGCAGTTCTTC.

This rearrangement joins TRBV30 to TRBJ1-2; D remains ambiguous. Trimming cost V 0 bases and J 2 bases, with 7 bases left between them. CDR1 and CDR2 (germline): GTSNPN, SVGIG (reference sequence). This CDR3 region has 13 residues. CDR3 nucleotides: TGTGCCTGGAGTGTACGGCGGAACTATGGCTACACCTTC. It specifies CAWSVRRNYGYTF.

This sequence joins TRBV6-6 and TRBJ2-3; TRBD1 might be the D (6 bases). The CDR3 is made up of 17 amino acids. The V end was cut by 5 bases, the J end by 2 bases, with 20 bases between. The germline gives CDR1 MNHNY, CDR2 SVGAGI (reference sequence). The CDR3 reads CASSPIQGVRVTDTQYF. The CDR3 DNA sequence: TGTGCCAGCAGTCCAATACAGGGCGTACGGGTCACAGATACGCAGTATTTT.